This T cell receptor (beta chain) was found in a study of T cells after yellow fever vaccination. The authors made TCR cDNA by 5'RACE template switching, adding a universal primer site and UMIs. TCRdb re-derived calls from the 5' RACE reads in MiXCR, one entry per CDR3 protein. This sample has about 350,000 distinct CDR3 sequences, with roughly 7.5% found just once. Germline CDR1 reads MNHEY; CDR2 reads SMNVEV (reference sequence). The CDR3 totals 15 residues. The V gene lost 6 bases and the J gene lost 7 bases, with 19 bases spanning the gap. The sequencing here drew on PBMCs, taken roughly seven weeks after the first yellow fever vaccination. This TCR derives from a man aged 18 to 30 who received the YFV17D yellow fever vaccine. The V and J genes are TRBV27 and TRBJ1-5, with a weak D call TRBD1 (6 bases). Here the CDR3 reads CASSRFHRAGQPQHF. In DNA, the CDR3 is TGTGCCAGCAGCCGCTTCCACAGGGCAGGACAGCCCCAGCATTTT.